This T cell receptor (beta chain) was observed in a study of blood T cell repertoires in COVID-19 (dated by TCRdb to about 2020). Some background on the complete study: Samples from collaborators originated in the United States, Italy and Spain and spanned both the acute and convalescent phases of COVID-19. The prospective study material was composed of cDNA or gDNA derived from T cells, B-cell-depleted T cells, or PBMCs. The dataset comprised deeply sampled blood TCRbeta repertoires from subjects exposed to, actively infected with, or recovered from COVID-19. The repertoires were released in a freely available public database intended as a resource for research on the immune response to SARS-CoV-2. The samples were drawn from two sources: the first 160 participants of the ongoing ImmuneRACE study, and 1,000 to 1,500 subjects contributed by 6 global collaborators. Nearly every sample came with metadata listing a de-identified subject ID, COVID-19 status, age in years and sex. Where HLA class I and class II types were available, the types were taken from metadata supplied by the sample provider, not from assay-based typing. The paper's findings and limits, for the study overall: The quantity of clinical and demographic metadata differed by source and by participant and was supplied without curation.

The CDR3, cysteine through phenylalanine, is 13 amino acids long. The kept DNA is CDR3 alone, 39 bases in frame from the first base. The germline V gene (reference sequence) provides CDR1 MNHNY and CDR2 SVGAGI. V and J are truncated by 6 bases and 5 bases respectively, leaving an intervening sequence of 13 bases. This clone has just one count. The specificity of this receptor is unknown. The sample holds no much larger clone one base away, and base qualities are not on file. Whole blood was collected in K2EDTA tubes by collaborating institutions according to the institutions' own protocols. For TCRbeta analysis, collaborators shipped samples in one of three forms: frozen whole blood, isolated PBMCs, or DNA extracted from either of those sample types. The immunoSEQ Assay, a bias-controlled multiplex PCR, was used to amplify TCRbeta CDR3 regions from genomic DNA. For the original study's pipeline: The number of nucleated cells in each sample was estimated from the amplification of reference gene primers within the assay. Sequence reads were collapsed and filtered to measure the absolute abundance of every unique TCRbeta CDR3 rearrangement. For each sample, productive Simpson clonality was calculated as the square root of Simpson's diversity index over productive rearrangements. TCRdb took over this immuneACCESS table, retaining in-frame rearrangements with V and J assigned. Such tables are incomplete; in checked studies, under half of the missing clones stem from an unresolved V gene, and the remainder is unexplained. Clonal size and the V and J genes are those of that table, whereas D and trimming came from the DNA. Present in this sample are more than 85,000 clones, 65% to 80% of which were seen just once. The top ten clonotypes cover 6% to 8% of the sample.

Sequenced: peripheral blood. This TCR was sampled from a woman aged 55-69 years with acute or convalescent COVID-19. The V gene is TRBV6-6 and the J gene is TRBJ2-5; TRBD2 could be the D gene, as 5 bases match. CDR3 reads: CASSLPPGETQYF. The sequenced DNA: TGTGCCAGCAGCTTGCCCCCGGGGGAGACCCAGTACTTC.